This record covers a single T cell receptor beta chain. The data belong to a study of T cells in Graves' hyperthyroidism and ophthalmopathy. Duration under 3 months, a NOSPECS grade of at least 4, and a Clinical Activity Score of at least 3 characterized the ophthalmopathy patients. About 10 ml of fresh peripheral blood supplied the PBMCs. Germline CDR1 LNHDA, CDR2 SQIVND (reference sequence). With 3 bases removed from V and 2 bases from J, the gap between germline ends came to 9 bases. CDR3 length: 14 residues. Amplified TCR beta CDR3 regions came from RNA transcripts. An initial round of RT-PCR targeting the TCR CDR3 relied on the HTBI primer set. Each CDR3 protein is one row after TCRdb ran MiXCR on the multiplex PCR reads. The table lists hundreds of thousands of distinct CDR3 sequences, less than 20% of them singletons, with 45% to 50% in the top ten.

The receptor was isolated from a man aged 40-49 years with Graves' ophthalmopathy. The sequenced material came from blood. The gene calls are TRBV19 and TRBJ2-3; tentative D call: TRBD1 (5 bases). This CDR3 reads CASSMTVNTDTQYF. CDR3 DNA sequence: TGTGCCAGTAGTATGACAGTGAACACAGATACGCAGTATTTT.